This passage covers 29 T cell receptor beta chains from one sample sequenced in a study of early T cells in non-severe SARS-CoV-2 infection. TCRdb itself ran the 5' RACE reads through MiXCR, one entry per CDR3 protein. Of about 34,000 distinct CDR3 sequences in the sample, over 6% were seen once. Source: whole blood, taken at baseline. These receptors came from an adult who was a healthcare worker with PCR-confirmed SARS-CoV-2 infection or an uninfected control (not recorded which).

CDR3 DNA: TGTGCCAGCAGCACACGAAGCGGGAGGGCCCTTTCCACAGATACGCAGTATTTT. It codes for CASSTRSGRALSTDTQYF. V is TRBV7-9 and J is TRBJ2-3, with TRBD2 matching 10 bases. The CDR3 contains 18 residues. In germline, CDR1 is SEHNR, CDR2 FQNEAQ (reference sequence). The junction had 13 bases not matched to a gene; V was cut back by 5 bases and J by 2 bases.

This clonotype has a count of ten or more. The genes are TRBV19 and TRBJ1-5, with D unclear. Looked up from germline, CDR1 is LNHDA and CDR2 is SQIVND (reference sequence). V was pared by 6 bases and J by 0 bases, with 9 bases between. This CDR3 region has 14 residues. CDR3 sequence reads: CASSFTISNQPQHF. The CDR3 nucleotides read TGTGCCAGTAGCTTCACGATTAGCAATCAGCCCCAGCATTTT. The variable domain in full, with the rest retrieved from reference TRBV19 and TRBJ1-5, is DGGITQSPKYLFRKEGQNVTLSCEQNLNHDAMYWYRQDPGQGLRLIYYSQIVNDFQKGDIAEGYSVSREKKESFPLTVTSAQKNPTAFYLCASSFTISNQPQHFGDGTRLSIL.

This clonotype was detected ten times or more. V and J are TRBV20-1 and TRBJ1-5; no definite D call. V was trimmed by 5 bases and J by 4 bases, leaving 9 bases between them. The CDR3 runs to 12 residues. The germline gives CDR1 DFQATT, CDR2 SNEGSKA (reference sequence). The CDR3 bases are TGCAGTGCTCTATCGGGTAATCAGCCCCAGCATTTT. Encoded protein: CSALSGNQPQHF.

The chain has TRBV7-9 and TRBJ1-2, with D unclear. The CDR3 runs 10 residues. Germline V gene data show CDR1 as SEHNR and CDR2 as FQNEAQ (reference sequence). V shed 8 bases and J shed 4 bases, with 5 bases lying between them. CDR3 residues: CASHGYGYTF. The CDR3 region has the DNA TGTGCCAGCCACGGCTATGGCTACACCTTC.

The sample holds a few counts of this clonotype. V and J are TRBV29-1 and TRBJ2-1; a weak D match, TRBD2 (6 bases). Deletions cut 3 bases from V and 0 bases from J, with 9 bases between. The CDR3 runs 14 residues. From germline, CDR1 is SQVTM and CDR2 ANQGSEA. The CDR3 region is CSVDGGSSYNEQFF. DNA of the CDR3: TGCAGCGTTGATGGAGGGAGCTCCTACAATGAGCAGTTCTTC.

Ten or more counts support this clonotype. CDR3 sequence reads: CASSQDFPGNPLTEAFF. In DNA, the CDR3 is TGTGCCAGCAGCCAAGATTTCCCGGGGAACCCCCTCACTGAAGCTTTCTTT. The chain combines TRBV3-1 with TRBJ1-1; D is unresolved. The CDR3 runs 17 residues. CDR1 LGHDT and CDR2 YNNKEL come from the germline V gene (reference sequence). The V and J ends lost 0 bases and 4 bases respectively, with 18 bases between them.

The rearrangement links TRBV28 to TRBJ2-5, with D perhaps TRBD1 (5 bases). CDR3 length equals 13 residues. V shed 2 bases and J shed 3 bases, with 7 bases lying between them. Germline V gene lookup returns CDR1 MDHEN and CDR2 SYDVKM. CDR3: CASSLAGKETQYF. CDR3 DNA: TGTGCCAGCAGTTTAGCAGGGAAAGAGACCCAGTACTTC. Full variable domain (outside the CDR3, taken from reference TRBV28 and TRBJ2-5): DVKVTQSSRYLVKRTGEKVFLECVQDMDHENMFWYRQDPGLGLRLIYFSYDVKMKEKGDIPEGYSVSREKKERFSLILESASTNQTSMYLCASSLAGKETQYFGPGTRLLVL.

In this sample, this clonotype turned up many times. The rearrangement uses TRBV7-2 and TRBJ2-7; D might be TRBD1 (5 bases). CDR1 SGHTA and CDR2 FQGNSA come from the germline V gene. CDR3 length equals 14 residues. V was trimmed by 1 base and J by 6 bases, leaving 13 bases between them. DNA of the CDR3: TGTGCCAGCAGCTTAGGCCCAGGGTCGGCCGAGCAGTACTTC. It codes for CASSLGPGSAEQYF.

This clonotype was seen a few times. The V gene is TRBV12-3 or TRBV12-4, the J gene TRBJ2-1; 11 bases are shared with TRBD1. The CDR3 sequence is 17 residues long. The trim removed 6 bases at V and 3 bases at J, leaving 10 bases unmatched. In DNA, the CDR3 is TGTGCCAGCAGGCCAACCGGGACAGGGGGATTCTACAATGAGCAGTTCTTC. It is translated as CASRPTGTGGFYNEQFF.

The V gene is TRBV28, the J gene TRBJ2-4; D gene ambiguous. The CDR3 runs to 15 residues. V lost 6 bases, J lost 0 bases, and 12 bases lay in between. Looked up from germline, CDR1 is MDHEN and CDR2 is SYDVKM. This CDR3 reads CASSYPLLAKNIQYF. DNA for the CDR3: TGTGCCAGCAGCTACCCCCTTCTAGCCAAAAACATTCAGTACTTC.

This clonotype was observed many times. The rearrangement joins TRBV27 to TRBJ1-2; D perhaps matches TRBD1 (5 bases). Germline V lookup: CDR1 MNHEY, CDR2 SMNVEV (reference sequence). The CDR3 runs 14 residues. V lost 5 bases and J lost 4, with 14 bases in between. CDR3: CASSPVQEIYGYTF. In DNA, the CDR3 is TGTGCCAGCAGTCCAGTACAGGAAATCTATGGCTACACCTTC.

This clonotype has a count of ten or more. DNA for the CDR3: TGTGCCAGCAGTCCCGACAGGGGGCTTTCACCCCTCCACTTT. Its protein is CASSPDRGLSPLHF. The gene calls are TRBV28 and TRBJ1-6; 10 bases map to TRBD1. CDR1 is MDHEN, CDR2 SYDVKM, per germline. The CDR3 is made up of 14 amino acids. Trimming cost V 5 bases and J 9 bases; bases outside gene matches: 4.

Concerning this clonotype itself: One base away lies a much larger clone, so this may be a sequencing read error. The chain joins TRBV12-3 or TRBV12-4 to TRBJ2-7, with D maybe TRBD2 (7 bases). The CDR3 is 15 residues long. Trimming cost V 3 bases and J 4 bases, with 16 bases left between them. The CDR3 reads CASSLEGEGVYEQYF. CDR3 in DNA: TGTGCCAGCAGTTTGGAAGGGGAGGGGGTTTACGAGCAGTACTTC.

This clonotype was counted ten times or more. The V call is TRBV20-1, the J call TRBJ2-7; maybe TRBD2 (6 bases). The CDR3 totals 14 residues. V gave up 6 bases and J gave up 3 bases, with 18 bases separating them. The germline CDR1 and CDR2 sequences are DFQATT and SNEGSKA (reference sequence). CDR3 loop: CSARLGGVSYEQYF. In nucleotides, the CDR3 is TGCAGTGCGCGGTTGGGGGGAGTAAGCTACGAGCAGTACTTC.

This clonotype was recorded many times. V gene TRBV20-1 combines with J gene TRBJ1-3; TRBD1 aligns across 11 bases. CDR3 length equals 16 residues. Germline V gene lookup returns CDR1 DFQATT and CDR2 SNEGSKA (reference sequence). V shed 5 bases and J 0 bases; nucleotides not matched to a gene: 6. CDR3 bases: TGCAGTGCTGACCGGGACAGGGGGGTCTCTGGAAACACCATATATTTT. Translated, it gives CSADRDRGVSGNTIYF.

This clonotype was observed many times. V gene TRBV4-3 combines with J gene TRBJ2-1; D not certain. The CDR3 extends over 17 amino acids. The germline V gene has CDR1 LGHNA and CDR2 YSLEER. V shed 0 bases and J shed 0 bases, with 12 bases lying between them. CDR3 nucleotide sequence: TGCGCCAGCAGCCAAGACAGGAACTCCTTCTCCTACAATGAGCAGTTCTTC. It codes for CASSQDRNSFSYNEQFF.

This clonotype was seen ten or more times. The chain combines TRBV18 with TRBJ2-3; no firm D call. CDR3 length: 11 residues. The germline gives CDR1 KGHSH, CDR2 LQKENI. V was shortened by 3 bases and J by 4 bases, with 2 bases between the two germline ends. The CDR3 spells CASSPADTQYF. The CDR3 DNA reads as TGTGCCAGCTCACCGGCAGATACGCAGTATTTT.

This clonotype was seen many times. The CDR3 bases are TGCGCCAGCCCGAGTACTAGGGAAGGCCCCTACGAGCAGTACTTC. It codes for CASPSTREGPYEQYF. The chain employs TRBV10-1 and TRBJ2-7; a possible D gene is TRBD2 (5 bases). The germline V gene encodes CDR1 WNHNN and CDR2 SYGVQD (reference sequence). V dropped 8 bases and J dropped 2 bases, with 19 bases sitting between them. The CDR3 extends over 15 amino acids.

The gene calls are TRBV11-2 and TRBJ1-1; D may be TRBD1 (5 bases). This CDR3 comprises 15 residues. Germline CDR1 is SGHAT and CDR2 is FQNNGV. V was shortened by 1 base and J by 1 base, with 10 bases between the two germline ends. For the CDR3, the DNA is TGTGCCAGCAGCTTAGCTGGACACAGGAACACTGAAGCTTTCTTT. Its protein product is CASSLAGHRNTEAFF.

This clonotype has a count of ten or more. This chain joins TRBV19 and TRBJ2-7; TRBD1 matches 10 bases. Germline loops: CDR1 LNHDA, CDR2 SQIVND (reference sequence). V was pared by 3 bases and J by 1 base, with 12 bases of the junction left unmatched. This CDR3 has 18 residues. The CDR3 DNA is TGTGCCAGTAGTATTTCGCCGTATGTGGACAGGGGGTCCTACGAGCAGTACTTC. Its translation is CASSISPYVDRGSYEQYF.

This clonotype appeared many times. The chain recombines TRBV10-3 with TRBJ2-1; 12 positions match TRBD2. CDR3 length: 14 amino acids. The germline CDR1 and CDR2 sequences are ENHRY and SYGVKD. Trimming removed 4 bases from V and 10 bases from J; junction bases left unmatched: 5. CDR3 protein: CAISASGRAMEQFF. The CDR3 nucleotides read TGTGCCATCAGTGCTAGCGGGAGGGCCATGGAGCAGTTCTTC.

This clonotype appeared a few times. V gene TRBV3-1 combines with J gene TRBJ2-6, with a possible D match to TRBD1 (6 bases). Trimming left V 0 bases short and J 3 bases short, with 12 bases between. Germline V gene lookup returns CDR1 LGHDT and CDR2 YNNKEL (reference sequence). The CDR3 is 17 amino acids. As DNA, the CDR3 is TGTGCCAGCAGCCAAGACGCACAGGGAAATGGGGCCAACGTCCTGACTTTC. Translated: CASSQDAQGNGANVLTF.

This chain joins TRBV12-3 or TRBV12-4 and TRBJ2-7; the D gene is possibly TRBD2 (5 bases). V lost 1 base, J lost 5 bases, and 12 bases lay in between. This CDR3 has 14 amino acids. In DNA form, the CDR3 reads TGTGCCAGCAGTTTAGATCTCGGGATGGACGAGCAGTACTTC. Protein product: CASSLDLGMDEQYF.

This clonotype was counted only a few times. V usage is TRBV5-5 and J usage is TRBJ2-1, with a tentative D call TRBD2 (6 bases). The V gene lost 2 bases and the J gene lost 7 bases, with 10 bases spanning the gap. This CDR3 has 13 amino acids. Germline lookup yields CDR1 SGHKS and CDR2 YYEKEE (reference sequence). CDR3 coding DNA: TGTGCCAGCAGCTTCGCTGCGGGAAATGAGCAGTTCTTC. It specifies CASSFAAGNEQFF.

This clonotype showed up just a few times. The chain combines TRBV28 with TRBJ2-3; 7 nucleotides line up with TRBD2. This CDR3 is 19 amino acids long. Germline CDR1 MDHEN, CDR2 SYDVKM. V lost 1 base and J lost 0; bases outside the gene matches: 13. The CDR3 loop is CASSLFFWLAEGSTDTQYF. The DNA for the CDR3 is TGTGCCAGCAGTTTATTCTTTTGGCTAGCGGAGGGGAGCACAGATACGCAGTATTTT.

The sample holds a few counts of this clonotype. The chain carries TRBV19 and TRBJ1-2; the D gene is possibly TRBD1 (5 bases). Germline values: CDR1 LNHDA, CDR2 SQIVND (reference sequence). Trimming pared 7 bases from V and 1 base from J, leaving 13 bases between. The CDR3 consists of 14 residues. The CDR3 region has the DNA TGTGCCAGTACCAAACCCGGGGGTAACTATGGCTACACCTTC. This sequence encodes CASTKPGGNYGYTF.

V and J are TRBV4-3 and TRBJ2-5; D ambiguous. Trimming stripped 0 bases from V and 5 bases from J, with 7 bases between. Germline V CDR1 and CDR2: LGHNA, YSLEER. This CDR3 comprises 13 residues. The CDR3 region is CASSQDMRETQYF. The CDR3 DNA is TGCGCCAGCAGCCAAGATATGAGGGAGACCCAGTACTTC.

This clonotype came up a few times. CDR3 in amino acids: CAISTRTGAENIQYF. The CDR3 region has the DNA TGTGCCATCAGTACCCGGACAGGGGCGGAAAACATTCAGTACTTC. J is TRBJ2-4 and V is TRBV10-3; TRBD1 agrees at 9 bases. The ends lost 5 bases at V and 5 bases at J; junction bases unmatched: 7. CDR1 ENHRY and CDR2 SYGVKD come from the germline V gene. CDR3 size: 15 residues.

J is TRBJ2-2 and V is TRBV5-1; TRBD1 aligns across 9 bases. Germline trimming cut 4 bases from V and 2 bases from J; bases unmatched to any gene: 6. The CDR3 runs to 16 residues. Looked up from germline, CDR1 is SGHRS and CDR2 is YFSETQ. DNA of the CDR3: TGCGCCAGCAGCCAAGGACAGGGGACCAACACCGGGGAGCTGTTTTTT. Translating gives CASSQGQGTNTGELFF.